This TCR beta chain was profiled in a study of T-cell reconstitution after alpha-beta-depleted transplantation in children. Study-level points and caveats: The high TCRbeta diversity at day 60 in some patients came from surviving recipient T cells and thymic progenitors.

Unique molecular identifiers were used to barcode this TCRbeta library. A single record per CDR3 protein comes from TCRdb applying MiXCR to the PCR reads. The sample includes 450,000 to 550,000 distinct CDR3 sequences, about 10% of them seen just once. As to this clonotype: Antigen specificity is unknown.

This CDR3 region has 20 residues. Trimming removed 4 bases from V and 3 bases from J; junction bases left unmatched: 20. Germline V gene lookup returns CDR1 LGHNA and CDR2 YSLEER. The starting material was PBMCs, mostly from graft donor cells, obtained 180 days after TCRalphabeta/CD19-depleted stem cell transplant. The rearrangement joins TRBV4-3 to TRBJ2-1; 8 nucleotides agree with TRBD2. The TCR was taken from a female patient aged 2-9 years who had a stem cell transplant for aplastic anemia, so the T cells may come from the graft donor. The CDR3 DNA follows: TGCGCCAGCAGCCTCCCAGTGAGGACTAGCTACACAACCGGCTACAATGAGCAGTTCTTC. Amino acid sequence: CASSLPVRTSYTTGYNEQFF.